The 5 T cell receptor beta chains reported below all come from one sample, sequenced in a study of Graves' ophthalmopathy and Graves' hyperthyroidism. TCR beta CDR3 amplification used RNA transcripts. RT-PCR with HTBI primers came first, then second-round multiplex PCR. Each CDR3 protein gets one entry after TCRdb re-called the multiplex PCR reads with MiXCR. The sample consists of over a million distinct CDR3 sequences, about 35% of them appearing once. The sample taken for sequencing was peripheral blood or thyroid tissue (not recorded which). Every receptor here comes from an adult man with Graves' hyperthyroidism.

The rearrangement uses TRBV20-1 and TRBJ2-5; 8 bases line up with TRBD1. Per germline, CDR1 DFQATT and CDR2 SNEGSKA (reference sequence). The junction had 9 bases not matched to a gene; V was cut back by 5 bases and J by 4 bases. This CDR3 comprises 14 residues. CDR3 residues: CSAEDRDGRETQYF. Written as DNA, the CDR3 is TGCAGTGCTGAGGACAGGGATGGTCGAGAGACCCAGTACTTC.

The chain has TRBV6-5 and TRBJ2-7, with 10 bases lining up with TRBD1. The CDR3 loop spans 16 amino acids. Germline V CDR1 and CDR2: MNHEY, SVGAGI. The V segment lost 0 bases and the J segment 1 base; nucleotides outside the gene matches: 3. In DNA form, the CDR3 reads TGTGCCAGCAGTTACTCATGGACAGGGGGATCCTACGAGCAGTACTTC. It codes for CASSYSWTGGSYEQYF.

The table lists this clonotype with many counts. The chain uses TRBV7-9 and TRBJ1-2; TRBD1 might be the D (5 bases). Trimming pared 5 bases from V and 3 bases from J, leaving 19 bases between. This CDR3 is built from 16 residues. Germline values: CDR1 SEHNR, CDR2 FQNEAQ (reference sequence). The CDR3 DNA sequence: TGTGCCAGCAGCCCCACAATAACCGGGACGGACTATGGCTACACCTTC. Translated, it gives CASSPTITGTDYGYTF.

A single count supports this clonotype. This CDR3 is missing its conserved last phenylalanine or tryptophan, likely due to a read error. Because the CDR3's place on the DNA is in doubt, the DNA is left out and the CDR3 is given as listed by TCRdb. This sequence joins TRBV11-2 and TRBJ1-1. The CDR3 contains 10 residues when both ends are counted. The germline CDR1 and CDR2 sequences are SGHAT and FQNNGV. The CDR3 here is CASSSYTVSS.

This clonotype was seen repeatedly, ten times or more. The J gene is TRBJ1-5, the V gene TRBV6-5; D is undetermined. Germline-derived CDR1 and CDR2 are MNHEY and SVGAGI. The CDR3 totals 13 residues. V lost 6 bases and J lost 3, with 9 bases in between. Here the CDR3 reads CASSRQLNQPQHF. CDR3 nucleotide sequence: TGTGCCAGCAGCCGACAACTCAATCAGCCCCAGCATTTT.